The T cell receptor beta chain described here comes from a study of blood T cells in healthy people across ages (dated by TCRdb to about 2015). For the wider study: Template switching captured roughly one uniquely barcoded TCR beta cDNA molecule per two T cells in model experiments. Using deep sequencing normalized with unique cDNA molecular identifiers, the study measured how TCR beta repertoire diversity changes with age. Donors were grouped into four age groups: young (average approximately 16 years), middle-aged (over 35), aged (over 55) and long-lived (less than 85). To avoid experimental bias, donors of different ages were randomly spread across the sequencing lanes. For two donors (one aged 18 to 29 and one aged 80 or older), the study analyzed two additional independent replicas of 1 million unique cDNA reads from the same blood draw.

Receptor amplification or capture employed 5' RACE. A second about 7 to 12 cycle PCR used a sample-barcoded 5' primer and a J-beta primer mix. A unique molecular identifier was introduced onto each TCR beta cDNA molecule by a template-switch 5' adaptor carrying 12 random nucleotides. Each sample yielded at least 3 million CDR3-containing paired-end reads. The Mint cDNA synthesis kit, primed by a TRBC-specific oligonucleotide, was used to synthesize first-strand cDNA from all RNA. All cDNA was treated with uracil-DNA glycosylase and then went through a first 18-cycle PCR with the universal primers M1SS and BC2_uni_R. The paper's processing steps were these. Normalization of each sample was performed by random selection of 1 million high-quality reads, each carrying a distinct molecular identifier. Instead of being binned into consensus sequences, reads with shared molecular identifiers were discarded. CDR3 identification, clonotype clustering and error correction used MiTCR with a Q25 quality threshold and the strictest error-elimination algorithm. A nonparametric unseen species model using Euler transformation provided a lower-bound estimate of total TCR beta diversity. TCRdb's own reprocessing of the public reads used fastp at Q25 and MiXCR and kept productive beta chains. Rows are unified per CDR3 protein, each entry keeping the most common DNA and genes. It is TCRdb's table, rather than the study itself, that gives the V and J calls and clone size. Present in this sample are around 1,800,000 distinct CDR3 sequences, about 39% of which were seen just once. The ten largest make up under 25% of the sample.

The donors were some 36 Caucasian individuals from Russia, aged 6 to 90 years, who were systemically healthy. Each donor gave ten milliliters of peripheral blood, collected into EDTA-treated Vacutainer tubes. Ficoll-Paque density-gradient centrifugation was used to isolate PBMCs, with at least 6 million obtained per sample. Trizol reagent was used to extract total RNA from PBMCs, with at least 6 micrograms per sample. For every donor, flow cytometry on a PBMC aliquot measured the percentage of naive CD45RAhigh/CD27high T cells. A word on this clonotype: It has no known antigen specificity. It has no much larger one-base neighbor in the sample; base qualities were not kept.

From the cysteine up to the phenylalanine, the CDR3 has a length of 13 residues. Only the CDR3 region is kept as DNA, spanning 39 bases read in frame from base 1. As encoded in the germline V gene, CDR1 is ENHRY while CDR2 is SYGVKD. The full study reports these points: The percentage of naive T cells measured by flow cytometry correlated strongly with observed TCR beta diversity. Because the CMV infection status of the donors was unknown, age-related changes in expanded clonotypes may potentially have been confounded. As age increased, observed TCR beta diversity per million T cells dropped in a roughly linear way, and a significant reduction was already evident by age approximately 40. The long-lived group showed more naive CD4+ T cells, fewer expanded clones and increased TCR diversity than the aged group, suggesting age selection. Since profiling was done on bulk unsorted PBMCs, naive and antigen-experienced compartments could not be conclusively compared. Estimates of total diversity from one million sequenced T cells were regarded as lower bounds and underestimates.

Sample: blood. The sequence was obtained from a human donor in good health. This sequence uses TRBV10-3 and TRBJ2-5, and 10 junction bases match TRBD1. The J call may be incorrect, as the DNA end agrees better with TRBJ2-7. The base sequence is TGTGCCACCCTGGGACAGGGGTGGGACGAGCAGTACTTC. This gives the protein CATLGQGWDEQYF.